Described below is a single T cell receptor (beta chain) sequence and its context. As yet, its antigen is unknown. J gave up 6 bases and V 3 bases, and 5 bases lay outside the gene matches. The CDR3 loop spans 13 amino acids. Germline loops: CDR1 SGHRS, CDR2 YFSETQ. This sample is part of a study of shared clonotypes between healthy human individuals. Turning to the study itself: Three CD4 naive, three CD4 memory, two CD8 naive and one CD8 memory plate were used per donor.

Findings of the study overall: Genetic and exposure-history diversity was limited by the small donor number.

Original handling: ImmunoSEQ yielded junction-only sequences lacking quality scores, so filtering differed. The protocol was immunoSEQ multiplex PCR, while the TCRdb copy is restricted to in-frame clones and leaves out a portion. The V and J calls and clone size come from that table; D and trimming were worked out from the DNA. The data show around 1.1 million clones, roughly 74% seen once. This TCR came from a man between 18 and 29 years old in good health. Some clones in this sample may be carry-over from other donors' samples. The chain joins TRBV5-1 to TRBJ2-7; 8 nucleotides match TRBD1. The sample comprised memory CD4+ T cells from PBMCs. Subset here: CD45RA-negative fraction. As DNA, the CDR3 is TGCGCCAGCAGCTCAGCACAGGGGGGCGAGCAGTACTTC. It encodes CASSSAQGGEQYF.